These 15 T cell receptor beta chains were sequenced from one sample in a study of blood T cell repertoires in COVID-19. Only in-frame clones appear in the TCRdb table, and some are missing; sequencing was by immunoSEQ multiplex PCR. The sample has 400,000 to 550,000 clones, around nine tenths seen once. What was sequenced was peripheral blood. The receptors were sampled from a woman aged 25-40 years with acute or convalescent COVID-19.

This clone has only one observation. The V gene is TRBV5-6, the J gene TRBJ1-1; D call uncertain. The germline gives CDR1 SGHDT, CDR2 YYEEEE. This CDR3 spans 13 amino acids. Trimming pared 0 bases from V and 9 bases from J, leaving 12 bases between. The CDR3 sequence: CASSLGGSGKAFF. CDR3 nucleotides: TGTGCCAGCAGCTTGGGAGGCTCCGGGAAAGCTTTCTTT.

This chain joins TRBV6-6 and TRBJ2-1; TRBD2 matches at 7 bases. J lost 7 bases, V lost 9 bases, and 6 bases had no gene match. This CDR3 region has 12 residues. In germline, CDR1 is MNHNY, CDR2 SVGAGI (reference sequence). DNA for the CDR3: TGTGCCAGTGCGGGCGGGGGTAATGAGCAGTTCTTC. It translates to CASAGGGNEQFF.

V usage is TRBV6-5 and J usage is TRBJ1-1, with no clear D. The V end lost 1 base, the J end lost 14 bases, and 11 bases lay between the germline ends. Germline CDR1 MNHEY, CDR2 SVGAGI. The CDR3 contains 11 residues. The CDR3, as DNA: TGTGCCAGCAGTTACTGGCCGTATGTCTTCTTT. This codes for CASSYWPYVFF.

The chain carries TRBV4-1 and TRBJ2-7; D not certain. The CDR3 has 15 residues. V shed 0 bases and J shed 3 bases, with 12 bases lying between them. CDR1 and CDR2 from the germline V gene are MGHRA and YSYEKL. CDR3 DNA sequence: TGCGCCAGCAGCCAAGACGACTCCCGAAGCTACGAGCAGTACTTC. It yields the protein CASSQDDSRSYEQYF.

The V gene is TRBV18, the J gene TRBJ1-6; D ambiguous. This CDR3 has 15 amino acids. Trimming cost V 2 bases and J 2 bases, with 7 bases left between them. The germline V gene encodes CDR1 KGHSH and CDR2 LQKENI. The CDR3, as DNA: TGTGCCAGCTCACCAGAGTTTGCCTATAATTCACCCCTCCACTTT. It encodes CASSPEFAYNSPLHF.

The rearrangement uses TRBV5-4 and TRBJ2-5; 10 nucleotides align to TRBD1. CDR1 is SGHNT, CDR2 YYREEE, per germline (reference sequence). The trim removed 4 bases at V and 4 bases at J, leaving 7 bases unmatched. The CDR3 totals 15 residues. This CDR3 is CASSTRQGAGETQYF. CDR3 sequence (DNA): TGTGCCAGCAGCACCCGACAGGGGGCAGGAGAGACCCAGTACTTC.

The chain uses TRBV12-3 or TRBV12-4 and TRBJ2-7; no firm D call. Trimming cost V 5 bases and J 5 bases, with 10 bases left between them. The CDR3 is made up of 12 amino acids. The CDR3 sequence is CASSRPTDEQYF. The CDR3 DNA sequence: TGTGCCAGCAGTCGACCTACAGACGAGCAGTACTTC.

The V call is TRBV5-8, the J call TRBJ2-5; 9 bases are a match to TRBD2. Germline V gene lookup returns CDR1 SGHTS and CDR2 YDEGEE. The CDR3 extends over 16 amino acids. With 0 bases clipped from V and 3 bases from J, the junction kept 6 bases outside the gene matches. As DNA, the CDR3 is TGTGCCAGCAGCTTGGTATCAGCGGGGGGTAAAGAGACCCAGTACTTC. Its translation is CASSLVSAGGKETQYF.

The chain links TRBV12-5 to TRBJ1-2; D remains ambiguous. The germline gives CDR1 LGHNT, CDR2 FRNRAP. The CDR3 length is 14 residues. The V end lost 6 bases, the J end lost 5 bases, and 16 bases lay between the germline ends. CDR3: CASGSLRLRYGYTF. The CDR3 DNA follows: TGTGCTAGTGGCTCCCTGCGGCTACGGTATGGCTACACCTTC. Combining the CDR3 with reference TRBV12-5 and TRBJ1-2 gives the whole variable domain DARVTQTPRHKVTEMGQEVTMRCQPILGHNTVFWYRQTMMQGLELLAYFRNRAPLDDSGMPKDRFSAEMPDATLATLKIQPSEPRDSAVYFCASGSLRLRYGYTFGSGTRLTVV.

The gene calls are TRBV9 and TRBJ1-4; the D gene is possibly TRBD1 (6 bases). Deletions cut 4 bases from V and 3 bases from J, with 13 bases between. The CDR3 is made up of 15 amino acids. From germline, CDR1 is SGDLS and CDR2 YYNGEE. Written as DNA, the CDR3 is TGTGCCAGCAGCCCCGAGGGGGTTCCTAATGAAAAACTGTTTTTT. The encoded protein is CASSPEGVPNEKLFF.

This clone was found once. The chain uses TRBV6-2 or TRBV6-3 and TRBJ2-3; 11 positions agree with TRBD2. CDR1 and CDR2 (germline): MNHEY, SVGEGT. V shed 5 bases and J 7 bases; nucleotides not matched to a gene: 11. There are 16 residues in the CDR3. The CDR3 loop reads CASSTGIAGGPNTQYF. The CDR3 nucleotides are TGTGCCAGCAGTACAGGAATAGCGGGGGGGCCGAATACGCAGTATTTT.

V gene TRBV7-8 combines with J gene TRBJ1-4; the D is unclear. Trimming stripped 7 bases from V and 8 bases from J, with 11 bases between. The CDR3 has 12 residues. The germline V gene encodes CDR1 SGHVS and CDR2 FQNEAQ. The DNA of the CDR3 is TGTGCCAGCATCCAGGTCCACGAAAAACTGTTTTTT. This codes for CASIQVHEKLFF.

V is TRBV2 and J is TRBJ2-5; 8 nucleotides agree with TRBD2. CDR1 and CDR2 (germline): SNHLY, FYNNEI. The V segment lost 8 bases and the J segment 6 bases; nucleotides outside the gene matches: 2. The CDR3 consists of 11 residues. CDR3 in amino acids: CASSGGKTQYF. CDR3 coding DNA: TGTGCCAGCTCGGGGGGGAAGACCCAGTACTTC.

This clone has just a few counts. The gene calls are TRBV25-1 and TRBJ1-2; D is unresolved. The V end was cut by 3 bases, the J end by 2 bases, with 10 bases between. CDR1 is MGHDK, CDR2 SYGVNS, per germline. This CDR3 has 14 amino acids. CDR3 region: CASSDIGLNYGYTF. CDR3 bases: TGTGCCAGCAGTGATATCGGACTGAACTATGGCTACACCTTC.

The table lists this clone with a few counts. V is TRBV29-1 and J is TRBJ2-3; D not resolved. Trimming left V 1 base short and J 3 bases short, with 8 bases between. This CDR3 is 13 amino acids long. Germline V lookup: CDR1 SQVTM, CDR2 ANQGSEA. CDR3 in amino acids: CSVEVRQTDTQYF. CDR3 in DNA: TGCAGCGTTGAAGTTAGACAAACAGATACGCAGTATTTT.